Included here is one TCR beta chain sequence, with context. This clone was seen once. Its cognate antigen has yet to be identified. Base qualities were left out, and no much larger clone turns up one base away. This sample is drawn from a study of cytomegalovirus exposure and HLA in healthy donors (dated by TCRdb to about 2017). Study-level background: An earlier analysis of several hundred of the donors reported 250 to 350 Gb of sequence data and 117 million unique TCR beta sequences from about 200 million T cells. Of the approximately 400 genotyped donors, over 70% fell in the genetic ancestry cluster associated with self-reported Caucasian donors. Class I and class II HLA loci were covered by the typing at four-digit resolution. The number of donors typed differed by locus, with 629-630 for A, B, C, DRB1 and DQB1, 522 for DQA1, 606 for DPA1, and approximately 470 for DPB1. Using immunosequencing, the study profiled T cell repertoires from some 670 subjects and related those repertoires to cytomegalovirus serostatus. In addition to the first cohort of roughly 700 subjects, a separate validation cohort of approximately 110 different subjects was used. Approximately 300 gigabases of sequencing data and approximately 91 million unique TCR sequences made up an early release that covered several hundred HLA-typed donors. The later analysis used no new phenotypic data to find candidate immune exposures, relying instead on TCR beta sequences and their occurrence across donors. A later genetic analysis took genome-wide SNP genotypes for about three fifths of the 666 donors and used that subset as a discovery cohort. High-throughput TCR immunosequencing, statistical association of individual TCRs with disease status, and machine learning were combined to predict cytomegalovirus infection status. Across around 400 genotyped donors of the cohort, an average of roughly 250,000 unique TCR beta nucleotide sequences per donor were sequenced, and roughly 20% of those sequences were non-productive. Donor age, sex, ethnicity and CMV serostatus were compiled alongside the repertoire data. A later analysis re-analyzed previously published TCR beta repertoires from 500 to 700 donors and added high-resolution HLA genotyping to study TCR occurrence patterns. All discovery cohort repertoires had been generated using a single sequencing platform. A handful of DR-DQ haplotypes were treated as single units for association and clustering because of strong linkage in the cohort. An earlier analysis of nearly 600 of the donors applied high-throughput TCR beta sequencing to assess whether each TCR beta V gene segment acted as functional or pseudogenic. The study was designed to test whether signatures of past pathogen exposure could be identified by cataloging public T cell receptors.

The cohort consisted of more than 650 healthy bone marrow donors. At the time of sampling, every cohort member was nominally healthy, though immune exposures that went unrecorded were likely present. The donor was CMV seropositive and belonged to the group of 250 to 350 seropositive cohort members. Every donor gave a peripheral blood sample, and the peripheral blood mononuclear cells from that sample were used for TCR beta sequencing. Genomic DNA extraction from the blood cell samples was performed with the Qiagen DNeasy Blood Extraction Kit. Spanning cysteine to phenylalanine, the CDR3 consists of 15 amino acids. The retained sequence is limited to the CDR3, 45 bases, with the frame set at the first base. After removal of 3 bases from V and 8 bases from J, the junction retains 8 bases not matched to a gene. The germline V gene yields SGDLS for CDR1 and YYNGEE for CDR2. The protocol used for the library was the immunoSEQ multiplex PCR assay. For the multiplex PCR, a mixture combining 60 forward primers for TCR Vbeta segments and 13 reverse primers for TCR Jbeta segments was used. Amplification of the CDR3 region of rearranged TCR beta genes was performed with a multiplex PCR assay on genomic DNA. On the Illumina HiSeq System, the amplified TCR beta libraries were sequenced as 87-base-pair reads. Per the original workflow: In a later analysis, some 80 million unique TCR beta chains were counted across the 500 to 700 repertoires, and around 10 million of these chains were shared by at least two donors. To remove PCR and sequencing errors, raw reads were error-corrected and collapsed into unique sequences using a nearest-neighbor algorithm that merged closely related sequences. Alignment of CDR3 sequences to IMGT reference sequences was used to assign V, D and J gene segments. For a sequence to be retained, a match of at least six nucleotides to both a V gene segment and a J gene segment was required. A rearrangement was called productive if the CDR3 had no stop codons and remained in frame with V and J, and every other rearrangement was called non-productive. CDR3 was defined according to IMGT convention as the region running from the second conserved V-encoded cysteine to the conserved J-encoded phenylalanine. The earlier analysis of some 540 of the donors excluded any sequence lacking an unambiguous match to a single V gene segment. In an earlier analysis of roughly 600 of the donors, a V segment was called functional when productive rearrangements were above 56.7%, and segregating when the standard deviation between donors exceeded 5%. A statistical classification framework was developed to diagnose cytomegalovirus status using the catalog of TCR beta chain sequences. V and J gene assignment, in a later analysis, came from comparing TCR nucleotide sequences with IMGT/GENE-DB human TR gene sequences. Using the TCRdist pipeline, a later analysis assigned CDR3 sequences along with most-parsimonious VDJ recombination scenarios. In a later analysis, each TCR beta chain was defined by its CDR3 amino acid sequence together with its V-gene family, and reads without a unique V-gene family were excluded. As a way to deal with suspected cross-contamination and a sequencing artifact, a later analysis dropped 592 nucleotide sequences that were highly shared and had low generation probability. In a later analysis, a clonal expansion index was calculated for each public chain from normalized within-repertoire ranks of inferred template counts. In a later analysis, generation probabilities were computed using a VDJ recombination model fitted to out-of-frame rearrangements, and the results were checked against IGoR. Hypergeometric tests were used in a later analysis to score TCR-TCR, TCR-HLA and TCR-CMV co-occurrence, with a repertoire-size bias correction applied to the TCR pairs. False discovery rates were estimated in a later analysis by permuting HLA or CMV assignments 20 times. In a later analysis, co-occurring TCRs were grouped using DBSCAN, and TCRdist sequence similarity was added for clustering within HLA-allele-positive subsets. Repertoires with fewer than 30,000 or more than 120,000 public chains, plus five repertoires with anomalous nucleotide sharing, were excluded from co-occurrence clustering. As stored in TCRdb, this immuneACCESS dataset retains in-frame rearrangements with V and J assigned. A fraction of the clones does not appear; measured against another copy, unresolved V genes explain less than half of the discrepancy, and the remainder lacks a known reason. V and J calls and clone size are as listed in that table; D and trimming were resolved from the DNA. This sample holds about 160,000 clones; 82% were observed only once. The top ten clones comprise more than 1.3% of the sample.

The investigation overall reported the following: This cohort had only TCR beta chains sequenced, and the lack of alpha or paired-chain data limited which features could be detected. In a later analysis, the rate of TCR association differed among HLA loci, with DRB1 alleles having the most associated TCRs and HLA-C alleles having the fewest. For the cohort, immune exposure information was limited to CMV serostatus. The classifier was reported to diagnose cytomegalovirus status with high specificity and sensitivity in both the original cohort and the validation cohort. A further reported finding was that TCR beta sequences accurately predicted the HLA-A and HLA-B alleles for most subjects in the first cohort. A cluster of highly shared sequence variants was judged likely to be a technical artifact of the sequencing pipeline. According to the authors, the approach could potentially be generalized to other disease states and immunological phenotypes. In a later analysis, around 17,000 TCR beta sequences were associated with specific HLA alleles at a false discovery rate of 0.05. Several of the top co-occurrence clusters appeared to be linked to parvovirus B19, influenza, CMV and Epstein-Barr virus, according to a later analysis. Most CMV-associated TCR beta chains appeared to be HLA-restricted in a later analysis, and the HLA associations seemed to be driven largely by CMV exposure. In an earlier analysis of a few hundred of the donors, most TCR beta V segments were observed in productive rearrangements about 87% or about 30% of the time, broadly matching IMGT annotations. V-gene and J-gene trimming of TCR beta chains was associated with a missense DCLRE1C variant in a later genetic analysis, and the association was replicated in an independent cohort. The 87-base-pair reads could not distinguish some IMGT-functional V segments, including TRBV6-2 and TRBV6-3, so those segments were excluded. Presence/absence analyses assumed roughly uniform sequencing depth across donors, an assumption that may not hold. When HLA alleles, especially DR and DQ, strongly co-occurred, TCR associations were difficult to assign to individual alleles. In vitro tests confirmed that a few of the cytomegalovirus-associated TCR beta chains recognize cytomegalovirus antigens. Because counts were too low, about 15 rarely observed V segments, including chromosome 9 orphons, were left out of the earlier analysis of 587 of the donors. In a later analysis, HLA-associated TCR beta chains showed more clonal expansion and lower generation probabilities than non-associated chains that were equally common. The study gave a list of over 150 TCR beta chains associated with cytomegalovirus. While some public TCRs were present in many individuals, most TCR sequences turned up only very rarely across donors. A later genetic analysis reported fewer N-insertions in productive TCRs among donors in an Asian-associated ancestry cluster than the roughly 640-donor mean. HLA typing was unavailable for some donors at each locus, so association tests used only the typed subset. Correlated functional status among segregating V segments might be attributable to linkage disequilibrium, but an unknown experimental factor could not be ruled out.

Recombination connected TRBV9 to TRBJ2-1; 10 junctional bases match TRBD2. Material for sequencing was PBMCs. The receptor's source is a girl aged 5-17 years in good health and CMV-seropositive. The CDR3 has the sequence CASSAGASGSYEQFF. The DNA sequence is TGTGCCAGCAGCGCCGGGGCTAGCGGGAGTTATGAGCAGTTCTTC.